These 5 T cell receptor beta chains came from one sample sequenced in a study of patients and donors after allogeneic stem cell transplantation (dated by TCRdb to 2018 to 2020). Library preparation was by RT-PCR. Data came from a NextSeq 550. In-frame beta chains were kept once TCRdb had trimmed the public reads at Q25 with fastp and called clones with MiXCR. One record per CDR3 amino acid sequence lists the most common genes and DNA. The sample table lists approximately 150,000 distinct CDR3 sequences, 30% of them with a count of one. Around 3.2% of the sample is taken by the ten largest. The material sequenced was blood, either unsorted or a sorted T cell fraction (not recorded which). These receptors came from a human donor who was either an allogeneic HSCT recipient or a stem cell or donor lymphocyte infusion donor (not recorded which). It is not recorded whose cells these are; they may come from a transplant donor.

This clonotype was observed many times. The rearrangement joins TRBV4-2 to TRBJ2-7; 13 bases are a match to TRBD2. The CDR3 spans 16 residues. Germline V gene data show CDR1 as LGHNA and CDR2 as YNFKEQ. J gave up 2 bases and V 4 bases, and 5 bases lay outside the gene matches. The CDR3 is CASSPQGTSGAYEQYF. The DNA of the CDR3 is TGTGCCAGCAGCCCCCAGGGGACTAGCGGGGCCTACGAGCAGTACTTC.

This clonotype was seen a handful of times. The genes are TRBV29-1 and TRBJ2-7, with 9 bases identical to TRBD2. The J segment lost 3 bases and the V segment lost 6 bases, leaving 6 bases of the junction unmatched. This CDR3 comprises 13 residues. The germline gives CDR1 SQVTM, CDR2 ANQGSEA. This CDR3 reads CSVRTSDFYEQYF. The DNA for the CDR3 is TGCAGCGTCCGGACTAGCGATTTCTACGAGCAGTACTTC.

The chain's CDR3 is CAWSVLYQPQHF. Here the CDR3 DNA reads TGTGCCTGGAGTGTACTGTATCAGCCCCAGCATTTT. The chain carries TRBV30 and TRBJ1-5; D gene ambiguous. The V end was cut by 0 bases, the J end by 5 bases, with 5 bases between. Germline V CDR1 and CDR2: GTSNPN, SVGIG (reference sequence). CDR3 length equals 12 residues.

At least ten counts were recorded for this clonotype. The CDR3 region is CASSLWDSNQPQHF. The CDR3 DNA sequence: TGTGCCAGCAGCTTATGGGATAGCAATCAGCCCCAGCATTTT. The J gene is TRBJ1-5, the V gene TRBV12-3 or TRBV12-4, with unresolved D. V lost 6 bases and J lost 0, with 9 bases in between. The CDR3 spans 14 residues.

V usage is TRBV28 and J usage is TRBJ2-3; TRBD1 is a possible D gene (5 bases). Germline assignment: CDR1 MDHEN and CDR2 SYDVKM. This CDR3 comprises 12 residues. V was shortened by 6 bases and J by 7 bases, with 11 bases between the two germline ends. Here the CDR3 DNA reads TGTGCCAGCAGGACAGCCACCCATACGCAGTATTTT. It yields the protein CASRTATHTQYF.